A selection of T cell receptor beta chains follows, all from one sample in a study of T cells in localized non-small cell lung cancer. This table comes from immunoSEQ multiplex PCR, and its TCRdb copy is limited to in-frame clones, with some not included. Here the sample spans some 1,000 clones, around 21% being singletons. Sequenced here: normal lung tissue next to the tumor, sampled before any cancer treatment. The receptors derive from a male donor aged 60 or over with stage III lung adenocarcinoma. CDR3s include the opening cysteine and the closing phenylalanine or tryptophan. D genes are given only for firm matches. Clone size, where shown, is once, few, many, or a class for clones that have expanded.

clone size: .; J gene: TRBJ2-7; D gene: .; V gene: TRBV6-8; CDR3 protein: CASSYRRGSHEQYF; CDR3 DNA: TGTGCCAGCAGTTACCGGAGGGGGAGCCACGAGCAGTACTTC
clone size: few; J gene: TRBJ2-7; D gene: TRBD1; V gene: TRBV7-6; CDR3 protein: CASSLETGDYEQYF; CDR3 DNA: TGTGCCAGCAGCTTGGAGACAGGGGACTACGAGCAGTACTTC
clone size: .; J gene: TRBJ2-1; D gene: .; V gene: TRBV29-1; CDR3 protein: CSVPGEGAYNEQFF; CDR3 DNA: TGCAGCGTCCCTGGGGAAGGGGCCTACAATGAGCAGTTCTTC
clone size: few; J gene: TRBJ2-3; D gene: TRBD1; V gene: TRBV6-8; CDR3 protein: CAISPDRDLTDTQYF; CDR3 DNA: TGTGCCATCAGTCCAGACAGGGACCTCACAGATACGCAGTATTTT
clone size: .; J gene: TRBJ1-1; D gene: .; V gene: TRBV12-5; CDR3 protein: CASGPPAGGRRTEAFF; CDR3 DNA: TGTGCTAGTGGTCCCCCTGCGGGGGGGCGTAGGACTGAAGCTTTCTTT
clone size: few; J gene: TRBJ1-2; D gene: TRBD1; V gene: TRBV6-8; CDR3 protein: CASRSQTALPQGGVYGYTF; CDR3 DNA: TGTGCCAGCAGATCACAAACTGCCCTTCCCCAGGGGGGGGTCTATGGCTACACCTTC
clone size: .; J gene: TRBJ2-1; D gene: TRBD2; V gene: TRBV11-3; CDR3 protein: CASSVTSGGPYNEQFF; CDR3 DNA: TGTGCCAGCAGCGTAACTAGCGGGGGGCCCTACAATGAGCAGTTCTTC
clone size: few; J gene: TRBJ1-1; D gene: .; V gene: TRBV19; CDR3 protein: CASSSGLPILYEAFF; CDR3 DNA: TGTGCCAGTAGTTCGGGACTGCCAATCCTTTATGAAGCTTTCTTT
clone size: .; J gene: TRBJ1-4; D gene: TRBD1; V gene: TRBV11-3; CDR3 protein: CASSQSGTGNEKLFF; CDR3 DNA: TGTGCCAGCAGCCAATCCGGGACAGGGAATGAAAAACTGTTTTTT
clone size: few; J gene: TRBJ2-3; D gene: TRBD2; V gene: TRBV6-8; CDR3 protein: CASSYSGLAGAAARSAQYF; CDR3 DNA: TGTGCCAGCAGTTACTCGGGACTAGCGGGGGCCGCGGCTAGATCAGCGCAGTATTTT
clone size: few; J gene: TRBJ2-5; D gene: TRBD1; V gene: TRBV9; CDR3 protein: CASSVTTGDGETQYF; CDR3 DNA: TGTGCCAGCAGCGTCACGACAGGGGATGGAGAGACCCAGTACTTC
clone size: .; J gene: TRBJ1-2; D gene: .; V gene: TRBV30; CDR3 protein: CAWSRDINYGYTF; CDR3 DNA: TGTGCCTGGAGCCGGGATATTAACTATGGCTACACCTTC
clone size: .; J gene: TRBJ2-7; D gene: TRBD1; V gene: TRBV10-3; CDR3 protein: CAISESGTGVADEQYF; CDR3 DNA: TGTGCCATCAGTGAGTCTGGGACAGGGGTTGCGGACGAGCAGTACTTC
clone size: few; J gene: TRBJ2-7; D gene: .; V gene: TRBV9; CDR3 protein: CASWGHGYEQYF; CDR3 DNA: TGTGCCAGCTGGGGACACGGCTACGAGCAGTACTTC
clone size: .; J gene: TRBJ1-1; D gene: TRBD1; V gene: TRBV5-1; CDR3 protein: CASSWRGQAHTEAFF; CDR3 DNA: TGCGCCAGCAGCTGGCGGGGACAGGCTCACACTGAAGCTTTCTTT
clone size: few; J gene: TRBJ1-5; D gene: .; V gene: TRBV14; CDR3 protein: CASSQTRGQPQHF; CDR3 DNA: TGTGCCAGCAGCCAGACAAGAGGTCAGCCCCAGCATTTT
clone size: few; J gene: TRBJ1-5; D gene: .; V gene: TRBV6-8; CDR3 protein: CAGGGELSNQPQHF; CDR3 DNA: TGTGCCGGGGGGGGCGAGTTGAGCAATCAGCCCCAGCATTTT
clone size: .; J gene: TRBJ2-3; D gene: .; V gene: TRBV18; CDR3 protein: CASSRVGTDTQYF; CDR3 DNA: TGTGCCAGCTCACGGGTTGGCACAGATACGCAGTATTTT
clone size: once; J gene: TRBJ2-5; D gene: .; V gene: TRBV10-2; CDR3 protein: CASSPRGQETQYF; CDR3 DNA: TGCGCCAGCAGCCCCAGGGGCCAAGAGACCCAGTACTTC
clone size: .; J gene: TRBJ2-7; D gene: .; V gene: TRBV14; CDR3 protein: CASSQPGAGYEQYF; CDR3 DNA: TGTGCCAGCAGCCAACCCGGGGCAGGCTACGAGCAGTACTTC
clone size: medium-sized; J gene: TRBJ1-2; D gene: .; V gene: TRBV6-8; CDR3 protein: CASSNREGSYGYTF; CDR3 DNA: TGTGCCAGCAGTAACAGGGAAGGCAGCTATGGCTACACCTTC
clone size: .; J gene: TRBJ2-6; D gene: .; V gene: TRBV6-8; CDR3 protein: CASGRSGSSGANVLTF; CDR3 DNA: TGTGCCAGCGGCCGTTCGGGGTCCTCTGGGGCCAACGTCCTGACTTTC
clone size: .; J gene: TRBJ1-2; D gene: .; V gene: TRBV11-3; CDR3 protein: CASSLTTTGAALYGYTF; CDR3 DNA: TGTGCCAGCAGCCTCACAACCACCGGGGCAGCTCTCTATGGCTACACCTTC
clone size: few; J gene: TRBJ2-2; D gene: .; V gene: TRBV19; CDR3 protein: CASSIDRTAGELFF; CDR3 DNA: TGTGCCAGTAGTATAGATAGAACGGCCGGGGAGCTGTTTTTT
clone size: .; J gene: TRBJ1-2; D gene: .; V gene: TRBV5-1; CDR3 protein: CASSAYRDVGGYTF; CDR3 DNA: TGCGCCAGCAGCGCGTACAGGGATGTCGGTGGCTACACCTTC
clone size: few; J gene: TRBJ1-2; D gene: TRBD1; V gene: TRBV6-8; CDR3 protein: CASAGGENNYGYTF; CDR3 DNA: TGTGCCAGCGCAGGGGGGGAGAATAACTATGGCTACACCTTC
clone size: once; J gene: TRBJ2-7; D gene: .; V gene: TRBV18; CDR3 protein: CASSPGQPPVHEQYF; CDR3 DNA: TGTGCCAGCTCACCAGGACAGCCTCCCGTACACGAGCAGTACTTC
clone size: .; J gene: TRBJ1-1; D gene: .; V gene: TRBV9; CDR3 protein: CASSDDRLNTEAFF; CDR3 DNA: TGTGCCAGCAGTGACGACAGACTGAACACTGAAGCTTTCTTT
clone size: .; J gene: TRBJ2-3; D gene: .; V gene: TRBV11-3; CDR3 protein: CASSLLRTTDTQYF; CDR3 DNA: TGTGCCAGCAGCTTGTTAAGGACCACAGATACGCAGTATTTT
clone size: .; J gene: TRBJ1-1; D gene: .; V gene: TRBV30; CDR3 protein: CAWRERQGRRTEAFF; CDR3 DNA: TGTGCCTGGAGGGAACGGCAGGGGCGCAGGACTGAAGCTTTCTTT
clone size: large; J gene: TRBJ1-5; D gene: .; V gene: TRBV6-8; CDR3 protein: CASSYSARRDQPQHF; CDR3 DNA: TGTGCCAGCAGTTACTCGGCCCGTAGGGATCAGCCCCAGCATTTT
clone size: .; J gene: TRBJ1-1; D gene: .; V gene: TRBV11-3; CDR3 protein: CASSGGVGGTEAFF; CDR3 DNA: TGTGCCAGCAGCGGAGGGGTGGGAGGTACTGAAGCTTTCTTT
clone size: .; J gene: TRBJ1-2; D gene: .; V gene: TRBV11-3; CDR3 protein: CASSWPLDQGYGYTF; CDR3 DNA: TGTGCCAGCAGCTGGCCCCTTGATCAAGGTTACGGCTACACCTTC
clone size: .; J gene: TRBJ1-5; D gene: .; V gene: TRBV5-1; CDR3 protein: CASSLYGAGNQPQHF; CDR3 DNA: TGCGCCAGCAGCTTGTATGGGGCAGGAAATCAGCCCCAGCATTTT
clone size: .; J gene: TRBJ2-1; D gene: TRBD2; V gene: TRBV9; CDR3 protein: CASKPSGGAGEQFF; CDR3 DNA: TGTGCCAGCAAGCCTAGCGGGGGGGCCGGTGAGCAGTTCTTC
clone size: .; J gene: TRBJ1-2; D gene: .; V gene: TRBV19; CDR3 protein: CASMGGVYSNYGYTF; CDR3 DNA: TGTGCCAGTATGGGAGGGGTTTATTCTAACTATGGCTACACCTTC
clone size: .; J gene: TRBJ1-2; D gene: TRBD1; V gene: TRBV25-1; CDR3 protein: CASSPAAGGNYGYTF; CDR3 DNA: TGTGCCAGCAGCCCCGCAGCAGGGGGGAACTATGGCTACACCTTC
clone size: .; J gene: TRBJ2-1; D gene: .; V gene: TRBV29-1; CDR3 protein: CSVRGKAFPNEQFF; CDR3 DNA: TGCAGCGTGAGAGGGAAGGCCTTTCCCAATGAGCAGTTCTTC
clone size: .; J gene: TRBJ1-2; D gene: .; V gene: TRBV6-8; CDR3 protein: CASSTNRDYGYTF; CDR3 DNA: TGTGCCAGCAGTACTAACAGGGACTATGGCTACACCTTC
clone size: .; J gene: TRBJ1-6; D gene: .; V gene: TRBV6-8; CDR3 protein: CASLTSGFNSPLHF; CDR3 DNA: TGTGCCAGCCTTACAAGTGGATTTAATTCACCCCTCCACTTT
clone size: .; J gene: TRBJ1-4; D gene: TRBD1; V gene: TRBV6-8; CDR3 protein: CASSYSPDRGLSNEKLFF; CDR3 DNA: TGTGCCAGCAGTTACTCGCCGGACAGGGGGCTGTCTAATGAAAAACTGTTTTTT
clone size: .; J gene: TRBJ2-7; D gene: TRBD2; V gene: TRBV10-1; CDR3 protein: CASSESASGAYEQYF; CDR3 DNA: TGCGCCAGCAGTGAGTCGGCTAGCGGGGCCTACGAGCAGTACTTC
clone size: few; J gene: TRBJ1-5; D gene: .; V gene: TRBV28; CDR3 protein: CASSLEQGWQPQHF; CDR3 DNA: TGTGCCAGCAGTTTGGAACAGGGATGGCAGCCCCAGCATTTT
clone size: .; J gene: TRBJ2-2; D gene: TRBD1; V gene: TRBV11-3; CDR3 protein: CASSFPGGVGELFF; CDR3 DNA: TGTGCCAGCAGCTTCCCAGGGGGAGTAGGGGAGCTGTTTTTT
clone size: few; J gene: TRBJ1-6; D gene: TRBD1; V gene: TRBV6-8; CDR3 protein: CASSYSQTGHNSPLHF; CDR3 DNA: TGTGCCAGCAGTTACTCACAGACAGGGCATAATTCACCCCTCCACTTT
clone size: .; J gene: TRBJ1-2; D gene: TRBD1; V gene: TRBV19; CDR3 protein: CASSTGTGVGGYTF; CDR3 DNA: TGTGCCAGTAGTACCGGGACAGGGGTAGGTGGCTACACCTTC